These 27 T cell receptor beta chains came from one sample sequenced in a study of T cells in Graves' hyperthyroidism and ophthalmopathy. The CDR3 regions of TCR beta were amplified from RNA transcripts. RT-PCR in the first round (using the HTBI primer set) targeted the TCR CDR3. TCRdb recomputed calls from the multiplex PCR reads with MiXCR, one row per CDR3 protein. Of 550,000 to 650,000 distinct CDR3 sequences in the sample, approximately 14% were seen once. The sequencing input was blood. All receptors derive from a woman between 40 and 55 years old with Graves' hyperthyroidism.

This clonotype came up a few times. The J gene is TRBJ2-5, the V gene TRBV4-1; D is perhaps TRBD2 (6 bases). The V gene's germline CDR1 is MGHRA and CDR2 YSYEKL. V was clipped by 1 base and J by 5 bases, with 14 bases between them. This CDR3 is built from 15 residues. This CDR3 reads CASSQGTSPGETQYF. The DNA for the CDR3 is TGCGCCAGCAGCCAAGGAACTAGCCCTGGGGAGACCCAGTACTTC.

The table lists this clonotype with many counts. This sequence joins TRBV11-2 and TRBJ2-3; the D gene is possibly TRBD2 (5 bases). CDR1 is SGHAT and CDR2 is FQNNGV in the germline V gene. CDR3 size: 15 residues. V lost 3 bases to trimming and J lost 1 base, with 11 bases between them. The CDR3 DNA follows: TGTGCCAGCAGCTTCCGGGGAAGGGGCACAGATACGCAGTATTTT. Encoded protein: CASSFRGRGTDTQYF.

The genes are TRBV5-5 and TRBJ1-5; TRBD1 might be the D (5 bases). CDR1 is SGHKS, CDR2 YYEKEE, per germline (reference sequence). The CDR3 length is 18 residues. Trimming stripped 4 bases from V and 6 bases from J, with 26 bases between. Here the CDR3 DNA reads TGTGCCAGCAGCCCAGGTCAGGGTTGGGACCGGGTGGCTCAGCCCCAGCATTTT. Its translation: CASSPGQGWDRVAQPQHF.

This clonotype was seen many times. The chain is built from TRBV9 and TRBJ2-3; D call uncertain. The germline V gene has CDR1 SGDLS and CDR2 YYNGEE. The CDR3 loop spans 14 amino acids. V dropped 4 bases and J dropped 2 bases, with 11 bases sitting between them. The CDR3, as DNA: TGTGCCAGCAGCCCGCGGAGCTTCACAGATACGCAGTATTTT. It is translated as CASSPRSFTDTQYF.

DNA of the CDR3: TGCGCCAGCAGCTTAGGAGGGAGTTACACAGATACGCAGTATTTT. Its translation is CASSLGGSYTDTQYF. This sequence joins TRBV5-1 and TRBJ2-3, with D perhaps TRBD2 (6 bases). The CDR3 contains 15 residues. CDR1 SGHRS and CDR2 YFSETQ come from the germline V gene. Deletions cut 2 bases from V and 2 bases from J, with 12 bases between.

This clonotype was recorded many times. This chain connects TRBV20-1 to TRBJ2-1; D not resolved. CDR1 and CDR2 from the germline V gene are DFQATT and SNEGSKA (reference sequence). This CDR3 has 13 amino acids. Trimming shortened V by 1 base and J by 2 bases, and 6 bases separated the two germline ends. CDR3 DNA: TGCAGTGCTAGAGGCCTAGCCTACAATGAGCAGTTCTTC. Translating it yields CSARGLAYNEQFF.

Comments on this clonotype: Since a much larger clone is just one base distant, this may be a read error. This chain's CDR3 is CASRSGTYDQPQHF. The CDR3 bases are TGTGCCAGCAGGTCCGGGACATACGATCAGCCCCAGCATTTT. This chain joins TRBV28 and TRBJ1-5; D is possibly TRBD1 (6 bases). This CDR3 is 14 amino acids long. V lost 6 bases, J lost 5 bases, and 14 bases lay in between. Per the germline V gene, CDR1 is MDHEN and CDR2 is SYDVKM.

This clonotype was counted at least ten times. This chain links TRBV28 with TRBJ2-3, with 8 bases matching TRBD2. J lost 8 bases, V lost 1 base, and 20 bases had no gene match. CDR1 is MDHEN, CDR2 SYDVKM, per germline. The CDR3 spans 19 residues. The CDR3 loop reads CASSLSFGIFSGAEGTQYF. In nucleotides, the CDR3 is TGTGCCAGCAGTTTATCGTTCGGGATTTTTAGCGGGGCCGAGGGTACGCAGTATTTT.

This clonotype has a count of ten or more. The chain uses TRBV7-2 and TRBJ2-6; weak D call: TRBD2 (6 bases). The CDR3 has 17 amino acids. V lost 3 bases, J lost 1 base, and 13 bases lay in between. The germline V gene has CDR1 SGHTA and CDR2 FQGNSA. The CDR3 DNA sequence: TGTGCCAGCAGCTTTAGGTCAGGGAGGTCTGGGGCCAACGTCCTGACTTTC. Translating gives CASSFRSGRSGANVLTF. The full variable domain, with the rest looked up from reference TRBV7-2 and TRBJ2-6, is GAGVSQSPSNKVTEKGKDVELRCDPISGHTALYWYRQSLGQGLEFLIYFQGNSAPDKSGLPSDRFSAERTGGSVSTLTIQRTQQEDSAVYLCASSFRSGRSGANVLTFGAGSRLTVL.

The sample holds many counts of this clonotype. J is TRBJ2-3 and V is TRBV20-1; 8 bases are shared with TRBD1. Per germline, CDR1 DFQATT and CDR2 SNEGSKA (reference sequence). Trimming took 4 bases from V and 2 from J; bases not matched to a gene: 8. This CDR3 has 15 amino acids. The CDR3 reads CSATGTGSYTDTQYF. The CDR3 DNA reads TGCAGTGCTACAGGGACAGGTTCTTACACAGATACGCAGTATTTT.

The table lists this clonotype with many counts. The V gene is TRBV30, the J gene TRBJ2-2; tentative D call: TRBD1 (5 bases). Trimming cost V 1 base and J 6 bases, with 9 bases left between them. The CDR3 extends over 13 amino acids. Germline V gene lookup returns CDR1 GTSNPN and CDR2 SVGIG (reference sequence). CDR3 region: CAWSAQGPGELFF. The CDR3 nucleotides are TGTGCCTGGAGTGCCCAGGGCCCCGGGGAGCTGTTTTTT.

This clonotype was seen at least ten times. This rearrangement joins TRBV28 to TRBJ1-6; TRBD1 agrees at 7 bases. Trimming removed 4 bases from V and 7 bases from J; junction bases left unmatched: 4. The CDR3 has 14 amino acids. The germline CDR1 and CDR2 sequences are MDHEN and SYDVKM. DNA of the CDR3: TGTGCCAGCAGTTGGGACAGCCGAAATTCACCCCTCCACTTT. Translated: CASSWDSRNSPLHF.

The chain's CDR3 is CASSFHRNDGSDTDTQYF. The CDR3 DNA reads as TGTGCCAGCAGCTTTCACCGTAATGACGGGAGTGATACAGATACGCAGTATTTT. The chain employs TRBV7-9 and TRBJ2-3; the D gene is possibly TRBD2 (6 bases). V was cut by 3 bases and J by 3 bases, with 22 bases left in between. This CDR3 has 18 residues. The V gene's germline CDR1 is SEHNR and CDR2 FQNEAQ (reference sequence).

This clonotype was observed at least ten times. CDR3 in DNA: TGTGCCAGCAGTGAAGAGCCACGGCCACCCCAGCATTTT. This encodes CASSEEPRPPQHF. The chain carries TRBV2 and TRBJ1-5; no definite D call. CDR3 length: 13 residues. In germline, CDR1 is SNHLY, CDR2 FYNNEI. Trimming removed 1 base from V and 10 bases from J, with 11 bases in between. Filled out from reference TRBV2 and TRBJ1-5, the complete variable domain reads EPEVTQTPSHQVTQMGQEVILRCVPISNHLYFYWYRQILGQKVEFLVSFYNNEISEKSEIFDDQFSVERPDGSNFTLKIRSTKLEDSAMYFCASSEEPRPPQHFGDGTRLSIL.

This clonotype was counted at least ten times. The chain joins TRBV5-1 to TRBJ2-1, with D possibly matching TRBD2 (6 bases). The germline V and J ends were trimmed by 0 bases and 3 bases, with 10 bases remaining between them. Germline CDR1 reads SGHRS; CDR2 reads YFSETQ. CDR3 length equals 15 residues. CDR3 protein: CASSLASAGYNEQFF. CDR3 in DNA: TGCGCCAGCAGCTTGGCTAGCGCAGGCTACAATGAGCAGTTCTTC.

This clonotype was seen at least ten times. J is TRBJ1-1 and V is TRBV7-9; D not resolved. From germline, CDR1 is SEHNR and CDR2 FQNEAQ (reference sequence). V shed 3 bases and J shed 6 bases, with 8 bases lying between them. The CDR3 sequence is 12 residues long. The CDR3 DNA reads TGTGCCAGCAGCTTGGCCGACCCTGAAGCTTTCTTT. It specifies CASSLADPEAFF.

This clonotype was seen a handful of times. This chain uses TRBV28 with TRBJ1-2; no clear D. CDR1 and CDR2 from the germline V gene are MDHEN and SYDVKM. The CDR3 covers 12 residues. V was trimmed by 5 bases and J by 7 bases, leaving 11 bases between them. The DNA of the CDR3 is TGTGCCAGCAGTACCTACAGAACTGGCTACACCTTC. This encodes CASSTYRTGYTF.

The rearrangement links TRBV28 to TRBJ2-7; 11 nucleotides match TRBD2. J lost 2 bases, V lost 1 base, and 4 bases had no gene match. This CDR3 is built from 16 residues. Germline V gene lookup returns CDR1 MDHEN and CDR2 SYDVKM. CDR3 residues: CASSLLTSGEAYEQYF. The CDR3, as DNA: TGTGCCAGCAGTTTATTGACTAGCGGGGAGGCCTACGAGCAGTACTTC.

This clonotype was counted many times. The chain joins TRBV27 to TRBJ2-7, with D unresolved. V was cut by 2 bases and J by 2 bases, with 13 bases left in between. The CDR3 sequence is 15 residues long. Looked up from germline, CDR1 is MNHEY and CDR2 is SMNVEV (reference sequence). The CDR3 bases are TGTGCCAGCAGTTTAACCCCTCATGTAACCTACGAGCAGTACTTC. Protein sequence: CASSLTPHVTYEQYF.

Only a few counts were recorded for this clonotype. The V call is TRBV27, the J call TRBJ2-3, with 8 positions matching TRBD1. Looked up from germline, CDR1 is MNHEY and CDR2 is SMNVEV (reference sequence). The CDR3 extends over 15 amino acids. The trim removed 7 bases at V and 6 bases at J, leaving 12 bases unmatched. CDR3 nucleotide sequence: TGTGCCAGCACCTCGGGACAGGCGACGGCGGATACGCAGTATTTT. Its translation is CASTSGQATADTQYF.

This clonotype was observed many times. The rearrangement uses TRBV2 and TRBJ1-5; the D is unclear. The germline gives CDR1 SNHLY, CDR2 FYNNEI. The CDR3 spans 14 residues. Trimming removed 3 bases at V and 3 bases at J, with 9 bases between. CDR3 loop: CASSDGRDNQPQHF. The DNA for the CDR3 is TGTGCCAGCAGTGATGGACGGGACAATCAGCCCCAGCATTTT.

The V call is TRBV15, the J call TRBJ2-1, with 9 bases fitting TRBD2. The CDR3 is 16 amino acids. Trimming took 0 bases from V and 4 from J; bases not matched to a gene: 4. Germline CDR1 and CDR2: LNHNV and YYDKDF (reference sequence). CDR3 DNA sequence: TGTGCCACCAGCAGAGATCCTAGCGGGACTTACAATGAGCAGTTCTTC. Translation: CATSRDPSGTYNEQFF.

This clonotype was recorded at least ten times. The rearrangement joins TRBV10-2 to TRBJ1-1; D ambiguous. In germline, CDR1 is WSHSY, CDR2 SAAADI. CDR3 size: 14 residues. V was pared by 6 bases and J by 0 bases, with 11 bases between. The CDR3 coding sequence is TGCGCCAGCAGGATGACGGCTCTGAACACTGAAGCTTTCTTT. This translates into CASRMTALNTEAFF.

This clonotype was recorded at least ten times. This chain joins TRBV11-1 and TRBJ2-5, with a tentative D call TRBD1 (6 bases). The CDR3 has 13 residues. Per the germline V gene, CDR1 is SGHAT and CDR2 is FQDESV (reference sequence). With 5 bases removed from V and 5 bases from J, the gap between germline ends came to 12 bases. CDR3 loop: CASSVGQRETQYF. As DNA, the CDR3 is TGTGCCAGCAGCGTCGGACAGCGGGAGACCCAGTACTTC.

In its sample, this clonotype was seen many times. The chain recombines TRBV9 with TRBJ1-3, with D unresolved. V lost 4 bases to trimming and J lost 0 bases, with 8 bases between them. CDR1 and CDR2 from the germline V gene are SGDLS and YYNGEE. The CDR3 spans 14 residues. In DNA form, the CDR3 reads TGTGCCAGCAGCTACGGGGACTCTGGAAACACCATATATTTT. Protein sequence: CASSYGDSGNTIYF. Full variable domain (rest looked up from reference TRBV9 and TRBJ1-3): DSGVTQTPKHLITATGQRVTLRCSPRSGDLSVYWYQQSLDQGLQFLIQYYNGEERAKGNILERFSAQQFPDLHSELNLSSLELGDSALYFCASSYGDSGNTIYFGEGSWLTVV.

This rearrangement joins TRBV7-9 to TRBJ2-1; D may match TRBD1 or TRBD2 (5 bases each). The V gene lost 5 bases and the J gene lost 8 bases, with 16 bases spanning the gap. This CDR3 contains 14 residues. From germline, CDR1 is SEHNR and CDR2 FQNEAQ (reference sequence). The CDR3 nucleotides are TGTGCCAGCAGCCATGGGGGATTGTGGGATGAGCAGTTCTTC. The encoded protein is CASSHGGLWDEQFF.

This clonotype was observed at least ten times. The chain uses TRBV18 and TRBJ1-1; D ambiguous. V lost 4 bases and J 0 bases, leaving 9 bases between the germline ends. The length of the CDR3 is 14 residues. Germline lookup yields CDR1 KGHSH and CDR2 LQKENI. CDR3 protein: CASSQRRLNTEAFF. The CDR3 coding sequence is TGTGCCAGCTCACAGAGGCGCCTGAACACTGAAGCTTTCTTT.